This is a list of T cell receptor beta chains from one sample in a study of blood T cell repertoires in COVID-19. The table came from immunoSEQ multiplex PCR; TCRdb's copy has only in-frame clones and leaves some out. The table shows roughly 98,000 clones, with around 81% occurring only once. Input material: peripheral blood. These receptors were collected from a woman in her sixties or seventies with active or convalescent COVID-19. The CDR3 runs from the conserved cysteine through the conserved F or W. A D gene is named only where the DNA matches it firmly. A row's size may be missing; if present it is once, few, many or a size class.

length	size	V	J	D	CDR3	DNA
14	NA	TRBV7-2	TRBJ1-6	TRBD1	CASRHRGYNSPLHF	TGTGCCAGCAGACACAGGGGTTATAATTCACCCCTCCACTTT
13	NA	TRBV6-2/TRBV6-3	TRBJ2-7	TRBD1	CASRYQGEREQYF	TGTGCCAGCAGATACCAGGGGGAACGCGAGCAGTACTTC
13	NA	TRBV10-3	TRBJ1-4	NA	CAIKGGWDEKLFF	TGTGCCATCAAAGGGGGATGGGATGAAAAACTGTTTTTT
16	NA	TRBV6-6	TRBJ1-1	TRBD1	CASSYSGTGEGTEAFF	TGTGCCAGCAGTTACTCGGGGACAGGGGAGGGCACTGAAGCTTTCTTT
13	NA	TRBV7-9	TRBJ2-7	NA	CASSLAGAYEQYF	TGTGCCAGCAGCTTAGCGGGGGCTTACGAGCAGTACTTC
14	NA	TRBV19	TRBJ2-7	NA	CASSSDSRGYGQYF	TGTGCCAGTAGCTCGGACAGTAGGGGATACGGACAGTACTTC
16	once	TRBV24-1	TRBJ2-3	NA	CATSDSARVGTDTQYF	TGTGCCACCAGTGATTCCGCGAGGGTTGGCACAGATACGCAGTATTTT
14	NA	TRBV7-2	TRBJ2-5	TRBD2	CASSLGGGGETQYF	TGTGCCAGCAGCTTAGGTGGGGGGGGAGAGACCCAGTACTTC
14	NA	TRBV18	TRBJ1-1	TRBD1	CASSPGTGDTEAFF	TGTGCCAGCTCACCCGGGACAGGGGACACTGAAGCTTTCTTT
11	few	TRBV11-2	TRBJ2-7	NA	CASSHSYEQYF	TGTGCCAGCAGCCATTCCTACGAGCAGTACTTC
11	NA	TRBV5-5	TRBJ2-4	NA	CASSPKNIQYF	TGTGCCAGCAGCCCTAAAAACATTCAGTACTTC
15	NA	TRBV4-1	TRBJ1-1	NA	CASSQESGVDTEAFF	TGCGCCAGCAGCCAAGAGTCGGGGGTAGATACTGAAGCTTTCTTT
12	NA	TRBV15	TRBJ2-7	NA	CATSRDRYEQYF	TGTGCCACCAGCAGAGACAGGTACGAGCAGTACTTC
15	NA	TRBV5-4	TRBJ2-1	NA	CASSGPSERVNEQFF	TGTGCCAGCAGCGGGCCTTCGGAGCGGGTAAATGAGCAGTTCTTC
16	NA	TRBV2	TRBJ1-5	NA	CASSAEQGQRNQPQHF	TGTGCCAGCAGCGCCGAACAGGGTCAACGCAATCAGCCCCAGCATTTT
14	NA	TRBV18	TRBJ1-1	NA	CASSGTGMNTEAFF	TGTGCCAGCTCGGGGACTGGAATGAACACTGAAGCTTTCTTT
14	once	TRBV5-6	TRBJ2-7	NA	CASSPGDGSYEQYF	TGTGCCAGCAGCCCAGGGGACGGCTCCTACGAGCAGTACTTC
16	NA	TRBV10-3	TRBJ1-1	NA	CAISESSRGMNTEAFF	TGTGCCATCAGTGAGTCGAGCAGGGGCATGAACACTGAAGCTTTCTTT
14	NA	TRBV4-3	TRBJ2-7	NA	CASSQQPLSGEQYF	TGCGCCAGCAGCCAACAACCCCTTAGCGGCGAGCAGTACTTC
17	NA	TRBV28	TRBJ2-5	TRBD2	CASSSTGTSGVLETQYF	TGTGCCAGCAGTTCCACCGGGACTAGCGGAGTTCTGGAGACCCAGTACTTC
14	NA	TRBV28	TRBJ2-4	TRBD2	CASSLLSGGNIQYF	TGTGCCAGCAGTTTACTTAGCGGGGGGAACATTCAGTACTTC
14	once	TRBV5-5	TRBJ2-2	TRBD1	CASHRGRNTGELFF	TGTGCCAGCCACAGGGGGCGGAACACCGGGGAGCTGTTTTTT
13	NA	TRBV2	TRBJ1-2	NA	CASTLTGGGGYTF	TGTGCCAGCACCCTCACGGGCGGCGGGGGCTACACCTTC
18	NA	TRBV7-2	TRBJ2-1	TRBD2	CASSLKSSGGPSYNEQFF	TGTGCCAGCAGCTTAAAATCTAGCGGGGGTCCCTCCTACAATGAGCAGTTCTTC
15	NA	TRBV6-5	TRBJ2-3	NA	CATKTRMGSTDTQYF	TGTGCCACCAAAACTAGGATGGGTAGCACAGATACGCAGTATTTT
16	NA	TRBV7-2	TRBJ1-3	NA	CASSSMTAFSGNTIYF	TGTGCCAGCAGCTCCATGACAGCGTTCTCTGGAAACACCATATATTTT
15	NA	TRBV20-1	TRBJ2-7	TRBD2	CSASPAGGTVSEQYF	TGCAGTGCTAGTCCCGCGGGGGGCACCGTCTCCGAGCAGTACTTC
15	NA	TRBV6-5	TRBJ2-5	TRBD1	CASTPRQGYQETQYF	TGTGCCAGCACTCCCCGACAGGGGTACCAAGAGACCCAGTACTTC
15	NA	TRBV19	TRBJ1-2	NA	CASNTPSAGNYGYTF	TGTGCCAGTAATACCCCCTCTGCAGGGAACTATGGCTACACCTTC
14	NA	TRBV28	TRBJ1-2	NA	CASSFREVNYGYTF	TGTGCCAGCAGTTTTCGAGAGGTTAACTATGGCTACACCTTC
14	NA	TRBV4-3	TRBJ1-2	NA	CASSQDLTGYGYTF	TGCGCCAGCAGCCAAGATTTAACAGGGTATGGCTACACCTTC
13	NA	TRBV7-2	TRBJ1-3	NA	CASSQDRGNTIYF	TGTGCCAGCAGTCAGGATCGGGGAAACACCATATATTTT
17	NA	TRBV10-2	TRBJ2-1	NA	CASSELSSPISYNEQFF	TGCGCCAGCAGTGAGTTATCTAGCCCAATCTCCTACAATGAGCAGTTCTTC
15	NA	TRBV10-3	TRBJ2-7	TRBD1	CAISELGTAVYEQYF	TGTGCCATCAGTGAGCTGGGGACAGCCGTCTACGAGCAGTACTTC
14	NA	TRBV28	TRBJ2-7	NA	CASSAGTHVGEQYF	TGTGCCAGCAGCGCCGGGACACATGTAGGCGAGCAGTACTTC
15	NA	TRBV4-1	TRBJ2-7	TRBD1	CASSRPGTGVYEQYF	TGCGCCAGCAGCCGACCCGGGACAGGGGTCTACGAGCAGTACTTC
12	NA	TRBV4-2	TRBJ2-2	NA	CASSSAGGELFF	TGTGCCAGCAGCTCGGCGGGGGGGGAGCTGTTTTTT
15	NA	TRBV6-2/TRBV6-3	TRBJ1-1	TRBD1	CASSLDRGKATEAFF	TGTGCCAGCAGCCTGGACAGGGGAAAGGCCACTGAAGCTTTCTTT
13	NA	TRBV3-1/TRBV3-2	TRBJ2-1	NA	CASSPLWANEQFF	TGTGCCAGCAGCCCCCTATGGGCGAATGAGCAGTTCTTC
12	NA	TRBV5-4	TRBJ1-1	NA	CASSLQGTEAFF	TGTGCCAGCAGCTTGCAGGGAACTGAAGCTTTCTTT
16	NA	TRBV10-3	TRBJ2-2	TRBD2	CAISGSWGGNTGELFF	TGTGCCATCAGTGGTTCTTGGGGGGGGAACACCGGGGAGCTGTTTTTT
15	NA	TRBV5-1	TRBJ1-4	NA	CASSLAGSTNEKLFF	TGCGCCAGCAGCTTGGCCGGTTCAACTAATGAAAAACTGTTTTTT
13	NA	TRBV6-4	TRBJ2-1	TRBD2	CASRAGGDNEQFF	TGTGCCAGCAGAGCTGGGGGGGACAATGAGCAGTTCTTC
13	once	TRBV3-1/TRBV3-2	TRBJ1-1	NA	CASSQAEGAEAFF	TGTGCCAGCAGCCAAGCAGAAGGGGCGGAGGCTTTCTTT
16	NA	TRBV13	TRBJ2-1	TRBD1	CASSYRGQGPYNEQFF	TGTGCCAGCAGCTACAGGGGACAGGGACCCTACAATGAGCAGTTCTTC
14	NA	TRBV7-6	TRBJ2-3	NA	CASSLGLSTDTQYF	TGTGCCAGCAGCTTGGGACTGAGCACAGATACGCAGTATTTT
16	NA	TRBV5-6	TRBJ1-2	NA	CASSLMGSSGVYGYTF	TGTGCCAGCAGCTTGATGGGCTCCAGCGGGGTTTATGGCTACACCTTC
15	NA	TRBV5-6	TRBJ2-1	NA	CASSPGLGARNEQFF	TGTGCCAGCAGCCCGGGTTTGGGGGCGCGAAATGAGCAGTTCTTC
15	NA	TRBV5-1	TRBJ2-1	NA	CASSSTAGGGNEQFF	TGCGCCAGCAGCTCGACAGCGGGTGGGGGGAATGAGCAGTTCTTC
16	NA	TRBV11-2	TRBJ2-5	TRBD2	CASSLVGLAGVKTQYF	TGTGCCAGCAGCTTAGTGGGGCTAGCGGGGGTGAAGACCCAGTACTTC